This T cell receptor beta chain was documented in a study of tumor-infiltrating lymphocytes in oesophageal squamous cell carcinoma. TCRdb ran MiXCR on the PCR reads and lists one entry per CDR3 protein. The data show around 22,000 distinct CDR3 sequences, with 34% seen just once and approximately 19% held by the top ten. The CDR3 length is 15 residues. The germline CDR1 and CDR2 sequences are SGHTA and FQGNSA. The TCR sequence derives from a female donor with esophageal squamous cell carcinoma. This chain uses TRBV7-2 with TRBJ2-3, with 8 nucleotides matching TRBD1. The J call may be wrong; the DNA end is better matched by TRBJ2-7. Sequenced input: esophageal tumor tissue. Written as DNA, the CDR3 is TGTGCCAGCAGCTTAGTAGGGACAGGTTCCTACGAGCAGTACTTC. This codes for CASSLVGTGSYEQYF.